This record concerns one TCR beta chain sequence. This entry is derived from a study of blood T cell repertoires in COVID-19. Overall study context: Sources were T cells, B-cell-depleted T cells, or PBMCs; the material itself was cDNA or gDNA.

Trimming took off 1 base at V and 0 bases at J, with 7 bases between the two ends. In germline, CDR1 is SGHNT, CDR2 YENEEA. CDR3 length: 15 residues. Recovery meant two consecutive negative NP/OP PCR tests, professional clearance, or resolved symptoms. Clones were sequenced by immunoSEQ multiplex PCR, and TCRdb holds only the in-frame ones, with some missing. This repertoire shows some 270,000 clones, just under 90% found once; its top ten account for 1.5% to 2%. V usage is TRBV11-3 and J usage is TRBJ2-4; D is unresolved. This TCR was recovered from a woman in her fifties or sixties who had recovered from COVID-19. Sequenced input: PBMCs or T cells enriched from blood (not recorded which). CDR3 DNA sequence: TGTGCCAGCAGCTTAGGGCTCGTAGCCAAAAACATTCAGTACTTC. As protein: CASSLGLVAKNIQYF.